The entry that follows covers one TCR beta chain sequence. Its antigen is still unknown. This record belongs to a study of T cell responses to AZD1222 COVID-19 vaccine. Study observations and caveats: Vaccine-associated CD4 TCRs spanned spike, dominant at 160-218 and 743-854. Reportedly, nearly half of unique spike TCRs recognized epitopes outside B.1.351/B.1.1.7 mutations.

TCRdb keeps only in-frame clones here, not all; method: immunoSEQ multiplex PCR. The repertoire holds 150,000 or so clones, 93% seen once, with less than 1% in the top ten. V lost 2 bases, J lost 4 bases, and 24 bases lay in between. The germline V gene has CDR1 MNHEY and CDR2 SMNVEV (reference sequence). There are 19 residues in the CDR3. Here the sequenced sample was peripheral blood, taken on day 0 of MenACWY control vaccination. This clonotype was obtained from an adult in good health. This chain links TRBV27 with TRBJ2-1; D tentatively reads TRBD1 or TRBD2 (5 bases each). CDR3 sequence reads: CASSLDGATGPGYYNEQFF. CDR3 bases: TGTGCCAGCAGTTTAGACGGAGCGACGGGACCTGGATATTACAATGAGCAGTTCTTC.